This TCR beta chain derives from a study of blood T cell repertoires in COVID-19. Study in general: Sites in the United States, Italy and Spain provided acute and convalescent COVID-19 samples.

Germline V gene sequence: CDR1 LNHDA, CDR2 SQIVND (reference sequence). The length of the CDR3 is 14 residues. Trimming at V came to 7 bases and at J to 5 bases, leaving 9 bases not matched to a gene. Some clones are missing from TCRdb's copy, which holds only in-frame ones; the method was immunoSEQ multiplex PCR. The repertoire holds around 620,000 clones, with 85% to 90% as singletons. This sequence was found in a woman under 30 with acute or convalescent COVID-19. V gene TRBV19 combines with J gene TRBJ1-2, with TRBD1 matching 8 bases. What was sequenced was peripheral blood. CDR3 in DNA: TGTGCCAGTAAGTTTGGGACAGGCCCATATGGCTACACCTTC. Its translation: CASKFGTGPYGYTF.